The clone carrying this T cell receptor (beta chain) was found once. CDR1 is MDHEN and CDR2 is SYDVKM in the germline V gene. The CDR3 consists of 15 residues. V shed 3 bases and J shed 9 bases, with 15 bases lying between them. This sample is part of a study of blood T cell repertoires in COVID-19. Source study methods: Counts of nucleated cells, estimated from reference gene primer amplification, were obtained. TCRdb keeps only in-frame clones here, not all; method: immunoSEQ multiplex PCR. V and J calls and clone size are as listed in that table; D and trimming were resolved from the DNA. This sample yields some 150,000 clones, of which over 80% are seen a single time; over 7.5% belongs to the top ten.

The receptor comes from a woman in her 70s with acute or convalescent COVID-19. The material sequenced was peripheral blood. The genes are TRBV28 and TRBJ1-6, with TRBD1 as a possible D gene (5 bases). CDR3 sequence reads: CASSFGDRGISPLHF. DNA of the CDR3: TGTGCCAGCAGTTTCGGCGACCGGGGGATTTCACCCCTCCACTTT.